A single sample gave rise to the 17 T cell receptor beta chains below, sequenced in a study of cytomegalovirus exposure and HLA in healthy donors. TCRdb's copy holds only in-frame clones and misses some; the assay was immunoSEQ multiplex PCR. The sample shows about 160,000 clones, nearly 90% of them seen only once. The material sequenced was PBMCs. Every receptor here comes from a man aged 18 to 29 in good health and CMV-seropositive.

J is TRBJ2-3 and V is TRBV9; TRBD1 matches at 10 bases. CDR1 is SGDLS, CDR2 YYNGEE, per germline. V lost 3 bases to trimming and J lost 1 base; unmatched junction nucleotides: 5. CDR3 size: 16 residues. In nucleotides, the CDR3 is TGTGCCAGCAGCGCCGGACAGGGGGGGGGCACAGATACGCAGTATTTT. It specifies CASSAGQGGGTDTQYF.

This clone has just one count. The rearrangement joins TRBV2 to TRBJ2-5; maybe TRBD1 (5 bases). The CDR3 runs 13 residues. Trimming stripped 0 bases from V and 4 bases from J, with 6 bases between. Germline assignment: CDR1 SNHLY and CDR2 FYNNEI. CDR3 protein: CASSEAGAETQYF. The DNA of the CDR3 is TGTGCCAGCAGTGAAGCAGGGGCAGAGACCCAGTACTTC. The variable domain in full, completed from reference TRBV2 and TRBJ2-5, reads EPEVTQTPSHQVTQMGQEVILRCVPISNHLYFYWYRQILGQKVEFLVSFYNNEISEKSEIFDDQFSVERPDGSNFTLKIRSTKLEDSAMYFCASSEAGAETQYFGPGTRLLVL.

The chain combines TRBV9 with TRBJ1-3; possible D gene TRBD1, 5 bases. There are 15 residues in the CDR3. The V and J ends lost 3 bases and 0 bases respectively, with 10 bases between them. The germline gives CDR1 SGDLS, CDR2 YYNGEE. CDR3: CASSEGLRSGNTIYF. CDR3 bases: TGTGCCAGCAGCGAGGGACTCCGCTCTGGAAACACCATATATTTT.

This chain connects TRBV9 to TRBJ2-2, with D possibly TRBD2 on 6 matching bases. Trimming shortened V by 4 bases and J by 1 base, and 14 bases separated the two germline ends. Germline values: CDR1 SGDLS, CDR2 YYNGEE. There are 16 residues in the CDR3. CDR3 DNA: TGTGCCAGCAGCTCCCGGGAGTCGGAGAACACCGGGGAGCTGTTTTTT. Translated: CASSSRESENTGELFF.

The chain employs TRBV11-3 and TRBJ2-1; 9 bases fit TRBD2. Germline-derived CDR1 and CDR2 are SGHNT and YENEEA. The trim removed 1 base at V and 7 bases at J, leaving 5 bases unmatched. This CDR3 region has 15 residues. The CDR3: CASSLVGLALNEQFF. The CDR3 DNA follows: TGTGCCAGCAGCTTAGTGGGACTAGCCCTGAATGAGCAGTTCTTC.

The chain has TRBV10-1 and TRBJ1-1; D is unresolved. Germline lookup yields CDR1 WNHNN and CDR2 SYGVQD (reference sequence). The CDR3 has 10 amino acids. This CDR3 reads CAPRFPEAFF. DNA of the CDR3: TGCGCTCCGCGGTTCCCTGAAGCTTTCTTT.

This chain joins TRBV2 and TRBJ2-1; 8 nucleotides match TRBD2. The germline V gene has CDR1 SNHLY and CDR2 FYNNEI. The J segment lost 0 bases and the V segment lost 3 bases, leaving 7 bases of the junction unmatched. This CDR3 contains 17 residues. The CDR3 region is CASSDDLAGSSYNEQFF. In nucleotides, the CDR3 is TGTGCCAGCAGTGATGATTTAGCGGGGAGCTCCTACAATGAGCAGTTCTTC. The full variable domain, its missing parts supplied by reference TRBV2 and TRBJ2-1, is EPEVTQTPSHQVTQMGQEVILRCVPISNHLYFYWYRQILGQKVEFLVSFYNNEISEKSEIFDDQFSVERPDGSNFTLKIRSTKLEDSAMYFCASSDDLAGSSYNEQFFGPGTRLTVL.

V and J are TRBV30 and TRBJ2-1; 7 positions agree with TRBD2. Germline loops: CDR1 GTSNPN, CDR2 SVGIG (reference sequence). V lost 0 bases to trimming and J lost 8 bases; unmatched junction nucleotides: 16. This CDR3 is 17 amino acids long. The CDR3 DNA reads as TGTGCCTGGAGTGTACGAATTGGGGGAGGGCAGATCCATGAGCAGTTCTTC. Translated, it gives CAWSVRIGGGQIHEQFF.

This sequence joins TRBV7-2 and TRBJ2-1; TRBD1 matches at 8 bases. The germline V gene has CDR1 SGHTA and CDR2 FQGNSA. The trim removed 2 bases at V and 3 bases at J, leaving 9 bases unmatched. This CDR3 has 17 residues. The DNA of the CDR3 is TGTGCCAGCAGCTTAAAGAGACCCGGGACAGGCTACAATGAGCAGTTCTTC. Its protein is CASSLKRPGTGYNEQFF.

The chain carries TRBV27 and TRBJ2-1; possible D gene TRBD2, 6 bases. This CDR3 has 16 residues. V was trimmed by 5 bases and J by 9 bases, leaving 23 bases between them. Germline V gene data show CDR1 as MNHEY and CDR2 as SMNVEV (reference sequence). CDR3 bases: TGTGCCAGCAGTCAGGAGGGACTCCTGATCCGGGGTGAGCAGTTCTTC. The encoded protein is CASSQEGLLIRGEQFF.

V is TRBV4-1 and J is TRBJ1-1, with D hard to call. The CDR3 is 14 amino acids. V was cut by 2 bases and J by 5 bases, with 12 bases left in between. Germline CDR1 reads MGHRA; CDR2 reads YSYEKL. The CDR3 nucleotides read TGCGCCAGCAGCCAACCTACTCGGGTAACTGAAGCTTTCTTT. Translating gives CASSQPTRVTEAFF.

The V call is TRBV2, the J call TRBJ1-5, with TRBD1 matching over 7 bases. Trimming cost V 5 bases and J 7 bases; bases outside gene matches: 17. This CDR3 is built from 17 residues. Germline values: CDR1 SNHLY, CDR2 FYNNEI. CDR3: CASSKDYTGELGQPQHF. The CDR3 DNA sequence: TGTGCCAGCAGTAAAGACTATACAGGGGAGTTAGGACAGCCCCAGCATTTT.

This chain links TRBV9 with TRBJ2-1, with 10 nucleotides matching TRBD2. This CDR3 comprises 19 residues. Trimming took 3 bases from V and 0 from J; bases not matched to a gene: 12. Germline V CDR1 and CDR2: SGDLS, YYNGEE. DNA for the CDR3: TGTGCCAGCAGCGCGAGGAGGGCTAGCGGGAGTGGCTCCTACAATGAGCAGTTCTTC. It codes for CASSARRASGSGSYNEQFF.

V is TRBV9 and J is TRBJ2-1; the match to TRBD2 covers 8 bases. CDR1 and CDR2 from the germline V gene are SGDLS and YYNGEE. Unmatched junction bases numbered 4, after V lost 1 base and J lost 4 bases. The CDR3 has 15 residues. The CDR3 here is CASSVSAGAYNEQFF. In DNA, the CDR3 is TGTGCCAGCAGCGTATCAGCGGGGGCTTACAATGAGCAGTTCTTC.

The CDR3 DNA follows: TGTGCCAGCTCACAGGCGCAGGCTTACGAGCAGTACTTC. Its translation is CASSQAQAYEQYF. The V and J genes are TRBV18 and TRBJ2-7; no reliable D call. The germline V and J ends were trimmed by 4 bases and 4 bases, with 11 bases remaining between them. This CDR3 is built from 13 residues. Germline CDR1 and CDR2: KGHSH and LQKENI. The complete variable domain, with remaining parts taken from reference TRBV18 and TRBJ2-7, reads NAGVMQNPRHLVRRRGQEARLRCSPMKGHSHVYWYRQLPEEGLKFMVYLQKENIIDESGMPKERFSAEFPKEGPSILRIQQVVRGDSAAYFCASSQAQAYEQYFGPGTRLTVT.

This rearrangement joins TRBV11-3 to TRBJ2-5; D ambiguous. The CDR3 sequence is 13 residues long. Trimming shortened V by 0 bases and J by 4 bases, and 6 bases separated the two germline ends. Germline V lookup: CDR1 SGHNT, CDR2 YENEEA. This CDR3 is CASSLDLGETQYF. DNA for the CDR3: TGTGCCAGCAGCTTAGATCTCGGAGAGACCCAGTACTTC.

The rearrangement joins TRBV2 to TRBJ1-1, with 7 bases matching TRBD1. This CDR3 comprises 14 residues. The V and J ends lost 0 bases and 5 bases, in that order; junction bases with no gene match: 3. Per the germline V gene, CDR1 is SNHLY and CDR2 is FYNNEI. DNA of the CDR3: TGTGCCAGCAGTGAAGCCGGCAGGGGGACTGAAGCTTTCTTT. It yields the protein CASSEAGRGTEAFF.